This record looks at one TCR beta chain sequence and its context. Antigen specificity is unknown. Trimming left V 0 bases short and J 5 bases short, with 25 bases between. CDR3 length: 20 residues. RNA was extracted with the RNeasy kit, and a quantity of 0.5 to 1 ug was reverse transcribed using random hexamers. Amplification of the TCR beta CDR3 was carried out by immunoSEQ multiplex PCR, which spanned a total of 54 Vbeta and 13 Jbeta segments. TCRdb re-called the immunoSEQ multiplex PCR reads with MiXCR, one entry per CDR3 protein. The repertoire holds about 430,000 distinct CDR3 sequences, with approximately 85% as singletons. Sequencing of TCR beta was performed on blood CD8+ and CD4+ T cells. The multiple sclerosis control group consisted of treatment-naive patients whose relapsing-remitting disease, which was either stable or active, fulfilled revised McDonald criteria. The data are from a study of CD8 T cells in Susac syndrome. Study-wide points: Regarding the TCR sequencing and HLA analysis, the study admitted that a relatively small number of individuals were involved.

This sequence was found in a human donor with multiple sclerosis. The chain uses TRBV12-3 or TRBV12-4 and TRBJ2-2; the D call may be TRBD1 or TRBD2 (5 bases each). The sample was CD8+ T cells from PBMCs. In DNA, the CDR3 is TGTGCCAGCAGTTTAGCGCTACCCTCGGGGAAGGGGATATCGACCGGGGAGCTGTTTTTT. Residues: CASSLALPSGKGISTGELFF.